This is a list of T cell receptor beta chains from one sample in a study of CD8 T cells in Susac syndrome. TCRdb called the immunoSEQ multiplex PCR reads again in MiXCR, with one record for every CDR3 protein. The sample records some 120,000 distinct CDR3 sequences, approximately 95% being singletons. Material for sequencing was CD8+ T cells from PBMCs. The receptors stem from a human donor with multiple sclerosis. The CDR3 runs from the conserved cysteine through the conserved F or W. Fields, in order: V gene, clone size, D gene, J gene, CDR3 DNA, CDR3 protein. D genes are given only for firm matches. Not all rows give a size; the values are once, few, many and, for expanded clones, a class.

TRBV29-1,.,TRBD1,TRBJ2-1,TGCAGCGTTGAATTTACCGGGACAGGGGTTCTCGATGAGCAGTTCTTC,CSVEFTGTGVLDEQFF
TRBV27,.,.,TRBJ2-3,TGTGCCAGCAGTTTATCAACTGGGAGGAGCACAGATACGCAGTATTTT,CASSLSTGRSTDTQYF
TRBV11-2,.,TRBD2,TRBJ2-5,TGTGCCAGCAGCCCAGCGGGGTTGACCCAGTACTTC,CASSPAGLTQYF
TRBV6-5,.,.,TRBJ2-7,TGTGCCAGCAGTTACTCTGCTAGCTACGAGCAGTACTTC,CASSYSASYEQYF
TRBV7-9,.,.,TRBJ2-7,TGTGCCAGCAGCTTAGCAGGCAGCACCTACGAGCAGTACTTC,CASSLAGSTYEQYF
TRBV7-8,.,TRBD2,TRBJ2-5,TGTGCCAGCCGAGCGGGGGGGCCCGTAGAGACCCAGTACTTC,CASRAGGPVETQYF
TRBV7-9,.,.,TRBJ1-1,TGTGCCAGCGGACAGTTGAACACTGAAGCTTTCTTT,CASGQLNTEAFF
TRBV27,.,.,TRBJ1-6,TGTGCCAGCAGTTTAAAACGGAGAAACAATTCACCCCTCCACTTT,CASSLKRRNNSPLHF
TRBV5-4,.,TRBD2,TRBJ2-3,TGTGCCTCCTCGGGGGGGGGCCTCCCTCATACGCAGTATTTT,CASSGGGLPHTQYF
TRBV19,.,TRBD1,TRBJ2-7,TGTGCCAGTAGTCCTGGACAGGGACACTCCTACGAGCAGTACTTC,CASSPGQGHSYEQYF
TRBV4-1,.,.,TRBJ1-4,TGCGCCAGCAGCCAAGACGTGGCTGAGGGGGGCTCGACTAATGAAAAACTGTTTTTT,CASSQDVAEGGSTNEKLFF
TRBV6-1,.,.,TRBJ2-5,TGTGCCAGCAGTGAAGTCGGCCGGACCCAAGAGACCCAGTACTTC,CASSEVGRTQETQYF
TRBV7-9,.,.,TRBJ2-7,TGTGCCAGCAGCTTACCCGGGGGTACGCACGAGCAGTACTTC,CASSLPGGTHEQYF
TRBV20-1,.,.,TRBJ2-2,TGCAGTGCTAGAGATGCGGGTACCGGGGAGCTGTTTTTT,CSARDAGTGELFF
TRBV28,.,.,TRBJ2-3,TGTGCCAGCAGTGAGTCACGGACCCGAGGAGATACGCAGTATTTT,CASSESRTRGDTQYF
TRBV28,.,TRBD1,TRBJ1-1,TGTGCCAGCAGTCCCCGACAGGGAGGGACTGAAGCTTTCTTT,CASSPRQGGTEAFF
TRBV5-1,.,TRBD2,TRBJ2-7,TGCGCCAGCAGCTGGCGGGGGGACTACTCCTACGAGCAGTACTTC,CASSWRGDYSYEQYF
TRBV29-1,.,TRBD1,TRBJ1-2,TGCAGCGTTGTCCGTGCAGGGGGTAACTATGGCTACACCTTC,CSVVRAGGNYGYTF
TRBV7-9,once,.,TRBJ2-1,TGTGCCAGCAGCCCCCGGGGGGCGGAGGGATCCAATGAGCAGTTCTTC,CASSPRGAEGSNEQFF
TRBV7-9,.,TRBD1,TRBJ1-2,TGTGCCAGCAGCTTAGAAGGGGGCAGTGGCTACACCTTC,CASSLEGGSGYTF
TRBV7-2,.,TRBD2,TRBJ2-3,TGTGCCAGCAGCCCCGGGCGGGAGGTAGATACGCAGTATTTT,CASSPGREVDTQYF
TRBV25-1,.,TRBD1,TRBJ2-7,TGTGCCAGCAGTCCAAGGACAGGACGAGCCTACGAGCAGTACTTC,CASSPRTGRAYEQYF
TRBV27,.,.,TRBJ2-3,TGTGCCAGCGGGTACAGGACCCTAACTAGCACAGATACGCAGTATTTT,CASGYRTLTSTDTQYF
TRBV10-3,.,.,TRBJ2-3,TGTGCCATCAGTGAGCCTCCAACAGATACGCAGTATTTT,CAISEPPTDTQYF
TRBV4-1,.,.,TRBJ1-5,TGCGCCAGCAGCATATCCCTGGACATCCACAATCAGCCCCAGCATTTT,CASSISLDIHNQPQHF
TRBV19,.,.,TRBJ1-2,TGTGCCAGTAGGAGGAGGGACGCCGTAAACTATGGCTACACCTTC,CASRRRDAVNYGYTF
TRBV7-9,.,.,TRBJ2-7,TGTGCCAGCAGCTTATTGGCAGGGAGCTCCTACGAGCAGTACTTC,CASSLLAGSSYEQYF